Below are 23 T cell receptor beta chains sequenced from a single sample in a study of long-term antiretroviral therapy in people with HIV. Researchers ran immunoSEQ v3.0 at survey level. The table came from immunoSEQ multiplex PCR; TCRdb's copy has only in-frame clones and leaves some out. Of 20,000 to 25,000 clones in the sample, roughly 92% were seen once. This specimen was unsorted PBMCs, taken 4.4 years after starting antiretroviral therapy. The receptors originated from a woman between 50 and 59 years old with HIV.

This clone was found a few times. The chain combines TRBV6-1 with TRBJ2-3; 7 nucleotides line up with TRBD2. V shed 2 bases and J 6 bases; nucleotides not matched to a gene: 5. From germline, CDR1 is MNHNS and CDR2 SASEGT. There are 14 residues in the CDR3. The CDR3 sequence is CASSEPAGGDTQYF. As DNA, the CDR3 is TGTGCCAGCAGTGAACCTGCCGGGGGGGATACGCAGTATTTT.

This sequence joins TRBV5-1 and TRBJ1-4; D unresolved. Germline CDR1 and CDR2: SGHRS and YFSETQ. Trimming cost V 0 bases and J 5 bases, with 8 bases left between them. This CDR3 is built from 14 residues. The CDR3 sequence: CASSLGTENEKLFF. Written as DNA, the CDR3 is TGCGCCAGCAGCTTGGGAACAGAAAATGAAAAACTGTTTTTT.

This clone has only a few counts. The chain links TRBV7-8 to TRBJ1-2; tentative D call: TRBD1 (6 bases). Germline CDR1 and CDR2: SGHVS and FQNEAQ. The CDR3 is 16 residues long. V gave up 0 bases and J gave up 6 bases, with 17 bases separating them. In DNA form, the CDR3 reads TGTGCCAGCAGCTTAGCGGTTCTGGAGGGGGTAGATGGCTACACCTTC. Its protein is CASSLAVLEGVDGYTF.

The chain has TRBV6-5 and TRBJ1-2; 7 bases line up with TRBD1. The length of the CDR3 is 15 residues. Germline V lookup: CDR1 MNHEY, CDR2 SVGAGI. V lost 0 bases and J lost 4; bases outside the gene matches: 5. The chain's CDR3 is CASSYSRGLGYGYTF. CDR3 nucleotide sequence: TGTGCCAGCAGTTACTCGAGGGGGCTGGGCTATGGCTACACCTTC.

This clone was recorded once. The chain carries TRBV4-1 and TRBJ1-3; D remains unclear. The CDR3 sequence is 16 residues long. Trimming took off 1 base at V and 0 bases at J, with 10 bases between the two ends. CDR1 MGHRA and CDR2 YSYEKL come from the germline V gene. The DNA for the CDR3 is TGCGCCAGCAGCCAAGGTCCCGGGAACTCTGGAAACACCATATATTTT. It yields the protein CASSQGPGNSGNTIYF.

Only a few counts were recorded for this clone. The J gene is TRBJ1-6, the V gene TRBV25-1, with 9 positions matching TRBD1. The V and J ends lost 7 bases and 5 bases, in that order; junction bases with no gene match: 3. This CDR3 is built from 14 residues. Per germline, CDR1 MGHDK and CDR2 SYGVNS. The CDR3 DNA reads as TGTGCCAGCAAGTGGGACAGGGATAATTCACCCCTCCACTTT. It codes for CASKWDRDNSPLHF.

This clone has just a few counts. V gene TRBV7-9 combines with J gene TRBJ2-7; D not certain. The germline CDR1 and CDR2 sequences are SEHNR and FQNEAQ (reference sequence). V lost 3 bases and J lost 0, with 15 bases in between. The CDR3 runs 16 residues. The CDR3 is CASSFWGGRTSYEQYF. The CDR3 coding sequence is TGTGCCAGCAGCTTCTGGGGTGGCAGGACCTCCTACGAGCAGTACTTC.

The gene calls are TRBV11-3 and TRBJ1-1; no clear D. The germline gives CDR1 SGHNT, CDR2 YENEEA. V lost 5 bases and J 1 base, leaving 14 bases between the germline ends. The CDR3 loop spans 15 amino acids. The CDR3 sequence is CASSQSLKGNTEAFF. CDR3 sequence (DNA): TGTGCCAGCAGCCAGTCCCTGAAAGGGAACACTGAAGCTTTCTTT.

The chain has TRBV7-2 and TRBJ2-3, with a tentative D call TRBD1 (5 bases). CDR3 length: 15 amino acids. CDR1 SGHTA and CDR2 FQGNSA come from the germline V gene. V was trimmed by 1 base and J by 0 bases, leaving 8 bases between them. The CDR3 region has the DNA TGTGCCAGCAGCTTAGGGACAATGAGCACAGATACGCAGTATTTT. Translated: CASSLGTMSTDTQYF.

The rearrangement uses TRBV23-1 and TRBJ1-5; D perhaps matches TRBD1 (5 bases). TRBV23-1 belongs to the ORF category, with a function that is uncertain. The length of the CDR3 is 16 residues. Trimming took off 4 bases at V and 6 bases at J, with 19 bases between the two ends. The CDR3 nucleotides are TGCGCCAGCAGTCGACCGGGACCCCGGACGCTTCAGCCCCAGCATTTT. As protein: CASSRPGPRTLQPQHF.

The V call is TRBV19, the J call TRBJ2-5, with TRBD2 matching 9 bases. The V and J ends lost 4 bases and 4 bases, in that order; junction bases with no gene match: 4. This CDR3 region has 14 residues. Germline V gene data show CDR1 as LNHDA and CDR2 as SQIVND (reference sequence). CDR3 sequence reads: CASSSGGAGETQYF. DNA for the CDR3: TGTGCCAGTAGTAGCGGGGGGGCCGGAGAGACCCAGTACTTC.

The rearrangement links TRBV19 to TRBJ2-3; TRBD1 matches at 7 bases. V shed 3 bases, J shed 5 bases, and the junction held 11 bases outside the gene matches. The germline CDR1 and CDR2 sequences are LNHDA and SQIVND (reference sequence). The CDR3 is 16 amino acids. The CDR3 sequence is CASSIRGRSGRDTQYF. The CDR3 DNA reads TGTGCCAGTAGTATTAGGGGGCGTTCCGGCAGAGATACGCAGTATTTT.

The chain links TRBV10-1 to TRBJ2-1; 8 bases map to TRBD2. Germline V gives CDR1 WNHNN, CDR2 SYGVQD (reference sequence). J lost 3 bases, V lost 2 bases, and 3 bases had no gene match. The CDR3 extends over 15 amino acids. CDR3 nucleotides: TGCGCCAGCAGTGAGGCGGGACTAGGCTACAATGAGCAGTTCTTC. Its translation: CASSEAGLGYNEQFF.

This chain uses TRBV19 with TRBJ2-1, with 9 bases that match TRBD2. The CDR3 contains 14 residues. Germline trimming cut 8 bases from V and 0 bases from J; bases unmatched to any gene: 2. In germline, CDR1 is LNHDA, CDR2 SQIVND (reference sequence). CDR3 nucleotide sequence: TGTGCCAGTGGAGCGGGGGGCTCCTACAATGAGCAGTTCTTC. It translates to CASGAGGSYNEQFF.

The chain is built from TRBV9 and TRBJ1-3, with 9 bases matching TRBD1. Germline V gives CDR1 SGDLS, CDR2 YYNGEE. This CDR3 comprises 15 residues. With 5 bases clipped from V and 4 bases from J, the junction kept 7 bases outside the gene matches. The CDR3 protein is CASSADRGEGNTIYF. The CDR3 coding sequence is TGTGCCAGCAGTGCAGACAGGGGGGAGGGAAACACCATATATTTT.

This chain uses TRBV25-1 with TRBJ1-1; D not resolved. CDR1 MGHDK and CDR2 SYGVNS come from the germline V gene. Trimming pared 10 bases from V and 3 bases from J, leaving 9 bases between. The CDR3 consists of 11 residues. CDR3 amino acids: CATSRHTEAFF. CDR3 DNA: TGTGCCACCTCCCGGCACACTGAAGCTTTCTTT.

V usage is TRBV6-1 and J usage is TRBJ1-1; D possibly corresponds to TRBD1 (6 bases). Germline V gene sequence: CDR1 MNHNS, CDR2 SASEGT. This CDR3 has 13 residues. Trimming stripped 11 bases from V and 2 bases from J, with 15 bases between. The CDR3 nucleotides read TGTGCCTCGCGGACAGCGACAAACACTGAAGCTTTCTTT. Its translation: CASRTATNTEAFF.

This chain connects TRBV5-6 to TRBJ2-4; the D gene is possibly TRBD2 (5 bases). CDR3 length equals 15 residues. Germline-derived CDR1 and CDR2 are SGHDT and YYEEEE. Trimming left V 0 bases short and J 0 bases short, with 7 bases between. The CDR3 DNA sequence: TGTGCCAGCAGCTTGGGACGGGGAGCCAAAAACATTCAGTACTTC. Its translation is CASSLGRGAKNIQYF.

This chain joins TRBV12-5 and TRBJ1-3; D uncertain. Deletions cut 2 bases from V and 1 base from J, with 6 bases between. Germline CDR1 reads LGHNT; CDR2 reads FRNRAP. The CDR3 spans 14 residues. The CDR3 reads CASGLIGSGNTIYF. CDR3 sequence (DNA): TGTGCTAGTGGTTTGATAGGGTCTGGAAACACCATATATTTT.

A few counts support this clone. J is TRBJ1-5 and V is TRBV10-3, with no clear D. The V end was cut by 0 bases, the J end by 0 bases, with 6 bases between. Germline V gives CDR1 ENHRY, CDR2 SYGVKD. The CDR3 spans 15 residues. The CDR3 reads CAISESGNSNQPQHF. As DNA, the CDR3 is TGTGCCATCAGTGAGTCAGGGAATAGCAATCAGCCCCAGCATTTT.

The chain couples TRBV30 to TRBJ1-2, with D hard to call. The germline V and J ends were trimmed by 1 base and 4 bases, with 7 bases remaining between them. Germline CDR1 GTSNPN, CDR2 SVGIG (reference sequence). CDR3 length: 12 amino acids. The DNA of the CDR3 is TGTGCCTGGAGTGGCCCCTCCTATGGCTACACCTTC. As protein: CAWSGPSYGYTF.

The chain employs TRBV9 and TRBJ2-5; TRBD2 aligns across 8 bases. The CDR3 runs to 15 residues. Losses at the gene ends were 2 bases for V and 2 bases for J; bases not matched to a gene: 5. The germline V gene has CDR1 SGDLS and CDR2 YYNGEE. The CDR3 protein is CASSVLAGFQETQYF. The CDR3 DNA is TGTGCCAGCAGCGTCCTAGCGGGCTTTCAAGAGACCCAGTACTTC. Full variable domain (remainder filled in from reference TRBV9 and TRBJ2-5): DSGVTQTPKHLITATGQRVTLRCSPRSGDLSVYWYQQSLDQGLQFLIQYYNGEERAKGNILERFSAQQFPDLHSELNLSSLELGDSALYFCASSVLAGFQETQYFGPGTRLLVL.

The chain recombines TRBV7-3 with TRBJ2-5; 8 nucleotides agree with TRBD2. CDR1 and CDR2 from the germline V gene are SGHTA and FQGTGA. There are 14 residues in the CDR3. Germline trimming cut 5 bases from V and 5 bases from J; bases unmatched to any gene: 7. CDR3 nucleotide sequence: TGTGCCAGCAGCCCTCGAGCTAGCGGGGAGACCCAGTACTTC. This translates into CASSPRASGETQYF.